This T cell receptor beta chain was sequenced for a study of regulatory T cells in long-lasting Graves disease. Study-level points and caveats: Persistent Graves' patients had lower TCR diversity than newly diagnosed ones.

The V gene's germline CDR1 is SQVTM and CDR2 ANQGSEA. V lost 8 bases and J lost 1, with 14 bases in between. The CDR3 totals 13 residues. To make TCR beta libraries, researchers used iRepertoire HTBI primers and Arm-PCR of CDR3 regions. A single record per CDR3 protein comes from TCRdb applying MiXCR to the multiplex PCR reads. The sample has roughly 400,000 distinct CDR3 sequences, roughly 15% seen once. The time point here: newly diagnosed GD, antithyroid drugs for less than 3 months. PBMC RNA served as the TCR library source. Concerning this clonotype itself: Its antigen is still unknown.

The same sample was also studied in work on T cells in Graves' hyperthyroidism and ophthalmopathy. From that second work: Patients with uncontrolled infections, other autoimmune diseases, pregnancy or lactation were excluded.

This chain uses TRBV29-1 with TRBJ1-1; D remains unclear. The sample consisted of peripheral blood mononuclear cells (PBMCs), taken at new diagnosis, from a patient treated with antithyroid drugs. This sequence was found in a woman aged 18-29 years with Graves disease. CDR3 residues: CSYQLPANTEAFF. The DNA for the CDR3 is TGCAGCTACCAGCTTCCAGCGAACACTGAAGCTTTCTTT.